This TCR beta chain was found in a study of cytotoxic CD8 clonotypes in ibrutinib-treated CLL. Some clones are missing from TCRdb's copy, which holds only in-frame ones; the method was immunoSEQ multiplex PCR. The sample has some 350,000 clones; 67% are singletons. The CDR3 runs 16 residues. The V end lost 2 bases, the J end lost 0 bases, and 11 bases lay between the germline ends. Germline V gives CDR1 KGHSH, CDR2 LQKENI. This clone appeared a few times. The chain employs TRBV18 and TRBJ2-4; D is uncertain. This sequence was found in a human donor with chronic lymphocytic leukemia. Source: PBMCs, taken after 36 months of ibrutinib treatment. This chain's CDR3 is CASSPYPNLAKNIQYF. In DNA form, the CDR3 reads TGTGCCAGCTCACCATATCCCAACCTAGCCAAAAACATTCAGTACTTC.